This paragraph reports one T cell receptor (beta chain). Libraries were prepared by immunoSEQ multiplex PCR; TCRdb keeps only in-frame clonotypes and omits some of them. The sample gives 90,000 to 150,000 clones, 85% to 90% of which show up once; 9.5% to 15% is in the top ten. The data stem from a study of T cell responses to AZD1222 COVID-19 vaccine. Germline-derived CDR1 and CDR2 are WSHSY and SAAADI. The CDR3 length is 15 residues. Trimming removed 6 bases from V and 0 bases from J; junction bases left unmatched: 5. This clonotype was obtained from an adult in good health. The specimen comprised peripheral blood, sampled on day 0 of AZD1222 vaccination. The chain combines TRBV10-2 with TRBJ2-3; 8 positions agree with TRBD2. The CDR3: CASRDTSGSTDTQYF. In DNA form, the CDR3 reads TGCGCCAGCAGGGATACTAGCGGAAGCACAGATACGCAGTATTTT.